These 18 T cell receptor beta chains came from one sample sequenced in a study of shared clonotypes between healthy human individuals. Positively selected for CCR7, the CD45RO-negative cells used as naive CD8 cells excluded terminally differentiated effector memory CD45RA+ cells. Method: immunoSEQ multiplex PCR; TCRdb's copy keeps in-frame clones and lacks some. The profile shows hundreds of thousands of clones, approximately 97% of them singletons. Source material: naive CD8+ T cells sorted from blood. Receptors originate from a man aged 30 to 39 in good health.

The chain joins TRBV19 to TRBJ2-7, with D hard to call. V was cut by 3 bases and J by 2 bases, with 2 bases left in between. Germline loops: CDR1 LNHDA, CDR2 SQIVND (reference sequence). CDR3 length: 11 residues. The CDR3, as DNA: TGTGCCAGTAGTATCCCCTACGAGCAGTACTTC. Translation gives CASSIPYEQYF.

Worth noting for this clone: A much bigger clone sits one base away, suggesting this may be a read error. Other DNA sequences in this sample translate to the same CDR3. V is TRBV7-2 and J is TRBJ2-1; D is uncertain. Trimming cost V 6 bases and J 6 bases, with 3 bases left between them. Germline V gene lookup returns CDR1 SGHTA and CDR2 FQGNSA. This CDR3 is 10 amino acids long. The CDR3 DNA is TGTGCCAGCAGGGGCAATGAGCAGTTCTTC. Amino acid sequence: CASRGNEQFF.

This clone was counted once. The J gene is TRBJ2-7, the V gene TRBV9; a weak D match, TRBD2 (6 bases). From germline, CDR1 is SGDLS and CDR2 YYNGEE. The CDR3 is 14 amino acids. V was cut by 0 bases and J by 6 bases, with 13 bases left in between. CDR3 sequence reads: CASSVAEGGFEQYF. CDR3 coding DNA: TGTGCCAGCAGCGTAGCTGAGGGAGGCTTCGAGCAGTACTTC.

V usage is TRBV27 and J usage is TRBJ1-1; TRBD1 might be the D (5 bases). Germline lookup yields CDR1 MNHEY and CDR2 SMNVEV (reference sequence). The length of the CDR3 is 14 residues. The V end lost 3 bases, the J end lost 4 bases, and 12 bases lay between the germline ends. This CDR3 is CASSFSRGGTEAFF. CDR3 coding DNA: TGTGCCAGCAGTTTTTCAAGGGGAGGCACTGAAGCTTTCTTT.

This clone was picked up one time. The J gene is TRBJ1-1, the V gene TRBV2; D is possibly TRBD1 (5 bases). Germline V gene sequence: CDR1 SNHLY, CDR2 FYNNEI. The V end lost 5 bases, the J end lost 8 bases, and 12 bases lay between the germline ends. This CDR3 region has 12 residues. CDR3 loop: CASSLRGREAFF. DNA for the CDR3: TGTGCCAGCAGTCTTCGGGGGAGAGAAGCTTTCTTT. The whole variable domain, remainder taken from reference TRBV2 and TRBJ1-1, is EPEVTQTPSHQVTQMGQEVILRCVPISNHLYFYWYRQILGQKVEFLVSFYNNEISEKSEIFDDQFSVERPDGSNFTLKIRSTKLEDSAMYFCASSLRGREAFFGQGTRLTVV.

The chain combines TRBV7-9 with TRBJ1-3, with D perhaps matching TRBD1 (5 bases). The CDR3 is 15 residues long. With 1 base removed from V and 0 bases from J, the gap between germline ends came to 7 bases. Germline V lookup: CDR1 SEHNR, CDR2 FQNEAQ (reference sequence). The CDR3 DNA reads as TGTGCCAGCAGCTTAGTAACAGGCTCTGGAAACACCATATATTTT. Amino acid sequence: CASSLVTGSGNTIYF.

Concerning this clone itself: A read error may account for a junction end that differs from germline. The chain joins TRBV7-7 to TRBJ2-1, with 9 bases that match TRBD2. The germline gives CDR1 SSHAT, CDR2 FNYEAQ (reference sequence). CDR3 length: 16 amino acids. Here the CDR3 DNA reads TGTGCTAGCAGCTTAGGAGTAGCGGGAGATCTTAATGAGCAGTTCTTC. It codes for CASSLGVAGDLNEQFF.

CDR3 sequence reads: CASRATGSTEAFF. In nucleotides, the CDR3 is TGTGCCAGCAGAGCTACAGGGTCCACTGAAGCTTTCTTT. V and J are TRBV7-3 and TRBJ1-1, with D perhaps matching TRBD1 (6 bases). Per the germline V gene, CDR1 is SGHTA and CDR2 is FQGTGA. The CDR3 covers 13 residues. The V end was cut by 6 bases, the J end by 4 bases, with 12 bases between.

In regard to this clone: The sample carries other DNA sequences with the same CDR3. The chain couples TRBV27 to TRBJ2-1; 7 nucleotides align to TRBD2. The CDR3 contains 15 residues. The V gene end was trimmed by 3 bases and the J gene end by 2 bases; junction bases not matched to a gene: 4. In germline, CDR1 is MNHEY, CDR2 SMNVEV (reference sequence). The CDR3 DNA follows: TGTGCCAGCAGTTTGACCAGCGGGACCTACAATGAGCAGTTCTTC. It translates to CASSLTSGTYNEQFF.

V is TRBV6-5 and J is TRBJ1-5; D not certain. The CDR3 is made up of 13 amino acids. Germline V gene data show CDR1 as MNHEY and CDR2 as SVGAGI. V was clipped by 0 bases and J by 4 bases, with 4 bases between them. CDR3 in amino acids: CASSYSQNQPQHF. In DNA form, the CDR3 reads TGTGCCAGCAGTTACTCACAGAATCAGCCCCAGCATTTT.

The V call is TRBV7-6, the J call TRBJ2-7; D gene uncertain. Germline V lookup: CDR1 SGHVS, CDR2 FNYEAQ. V was clipped by 4 bases and J by 4 bases, with 14 bases between them. The CDR3 runs 14 residues. The CDR3 bases are TGTGCCAGCAGCTCCGAACCTATGCTATACGAGCAGTACTTC. This encodes CASSSEPMLYEQYF. Looking up the rest from reference TRBV7-6 and TRBJ2-7 gives the full variable domain: GAGVSQSPRYKVTKRGQDVALRCDPISGHVSLYWYRQALGQGPEFLTYFNYEAQQDKSGLPNDRFSAERPEGSISTLTIQRTEQRDSAMYRCASSSEPMLYEQYFGPGTRLTVT.

The chain carries TRBV7-2 and TRBJ2-1; TRBD2 matches 11 bases. The V gene end was trimmed by 2 bases and the J gene end by 6 bases; junction bases not matched to a gene: 6. This CDR3 contains 16 residues. The germline V gene has CDR1 SGHTA and CDR2 FQGNSA. DNA of the CDR3: TGTGCCAGCAGCTTATCGGGTAGCGGGAGGGGCAATGAGCAGTTCTTC. Protein product: CASSLSGSGRGNEQFF.

The chain employs TRBV6-5 and TRBJ2-2; 8 positions agree with TRBD1. The CDR3 contains 15 residues. Per germline, CDR1 MNHEY and CDR2 SVGAGI. V shed 6 bases and J 0 bases; nucleotides not matched to a gene: 3. The CDR3 bases are TGTGCCAGCAGCCAGGACAGGGCGAACACCGGGGAGCTGTTTTTT. Amino acid sequence: CASSQDRANTGELFF.

The chain has TRBV9 and TRBJ2-5; perhaps TRBD2 as D (6 bases). Germline CDR1 reads SGDLS; CDR2 reads YYNGEE. The ends were cut back, 3 bases at V and 1 base at J, with 13 bases in the middle. The CDR3 length is 15 residues. The CDR3 nucleotides are TGTGCCAGCAGCGAGTACACGCGGGGCCAAGAGACCCAGTACTTC. It is translated as CASSEYTRGQETQYF.

This clone came up a few times. The same CDR3 arises from other DNA sequences in this sample as well. This rearrangement joins TRBV9 to TRBJ1-4; D gene ambiguous. V was pared by 2 bases and J by 5 bases, with 7 bases between. Germline CDR1 is SGDLS and CDR2 is YYNGEE. The CDR3 extends over 13 amino acids. CDR3 sequence (DNA): TGTGCCAGCAGCGTGGGCGGGAATGAAAAACTGTTTTTT. Its protein is CASSVGGNEKLFF.

About this clone: Additional DNA sequences in this sample encode the identical CDR3. The chain joins TRBV30 to TRBJ2-7; D remains ambiguous. Per the germline V gene, CDR1 is GTSNPN and CDR2 is SVGIG (reference sequence). V lost 2 bases, J lost 1 base, and 9 bases lay in between. The length of the CDR3 is 13 residues. CDR3 protein: CAWSIGGSYEQYF. The CDR3 DNA reads as TGTGCCTGGAGTATAGGCGGATCCTACGAGCAGTACTTC.

This chain joins TRBV7-8 and TRBJ1-1; the match to TRBD1 covers 9 bases. The CDR3 loop spans 14 amino acids. Germline V gene sequence: CDR1 SGHVS, CDR2 FQNEAQ. Trimming took 6 bases from V and 5 from J; bases not matched to a gene: 7. The DNA of the CDR3 is TGTGCCAGCAGACAGAACAGGGGGCTTACTGAAGCTTTCTTT. It yields the protein CASRQNRGLTEAFF.

The rearrangement joins TRBV4-3 to TRBJ2-5; D uncertain. V was trimmed by 0 bases and J by 4 bases, leaving 12 bases between them. The germline CDR1 and CDR2 sequences are LGHNA and YSLEER. The CDR3 has 15 residues. Here the CDR3 DNA reads TGCGCCAGCAGCCAAGATCGATTCAGCCTAGAGACCCAGTACTTC. Encoded protein: CASSQDRFSLETQYF.